This TCR beta chain was sequenced during a study of OX40 agonist ivuxolimab in advanced cancers. General study points: Circulating CD4+ and CD8+ T cells showed clonal expansion by week 6 at 0.1 to 3.0 mg/kg. CD8+ T cells (on average) carried more expanded clones than CD4+ T cells.

On this clone itself: Its antigen remains unknown.

Germline CDR1 SGHTA, CDR2 FQGNSA. Trimming took 4 bases from V and 4 from J; bases not matched to a gene: 10. The CDR3 covers 16 residues. Sequencing was performed with immunoSEQ multiplex PCR; in TCRdb, only in-frame clones are kept and a portion is missing. The sample contains 50,000 to 65,000 clones, 85% to 90% of which appear only once. Sequences were derived from CD4+ or CD8+ T cells sorted from blood, sampled in a trial of the OX40 agonist ivuxolimab. The gene calls are TRBV7-2 and TRBJ1-5, with TRBD1 identical over 7 bases. The clonotype was recovered from an adult with an advanced solid tumor such as melanoma, head and neck, liver or kidney cancer. The CDR3 DNA sequence: TGTGCCAGCAGCTCCGAGGGGGCGAGGAGGAATCAGCCCCAGCATTTT. Translation gives CASSSEGARRNQPQHF.